The 25 T cell receptor beta chains below were found in one sample sequenced in a study of cytomegalovirus exposure and HLA in healthy donors. Primers for the PCR totalled 60 Vbeta and 13 Jbeta. Clones were sequenced by immunoSEQ multiplex PCR, and TCRdb holds only the in-frame ones, with some missing. The table shows about 120,000 clones, with roughly 79% occurring only once. Material for sequencing was PBMCs. These receptors were collected from a woman in her late teens or twenties in good health and CMV-seronegative.

The V and J genes are TRBV7-3 and TRBJ2-1; TRBD1 might be the D (5 bases). V was pared by 2 bases and J by 4 bases, with 12 bases between. Germline-derived CDR1 and CDR2 are SGHTA and FQGTGA. This CDR3 has 15 amino acids. Here the CDR3 DNA reads TGTGCCAGCAGCTTACAGGGTATCGGGTACAATGAGCAGTTCTTC. Translated: CASSLQGIGYNEQFF.

The chain combines TRBV5-8 with TRBJ2-2, with 7 bases matching TRBD1. This CDR3 region has 17 residues. The germline CDR1 and CDR2 sequences are SGHTS and YDEGEE. The V segment lost 9 bases and the J segment 0 bases; nucleotides outside the gene matches: 14. The CDR3 loop reads CATPSKYRGPNTGELFF. The CDR3 coding sequence is TGTGCCACCCCTTCTAAATACAGGGGCCCGAACACCGGGGAGCTGTTTTTT.

J is TRBJ1-2 and V is TRBV28; D perhaps matches TRBD1 (5 bases). The CDR3 totals 14 residues. V was cut by 8 bases and J by 4 bases, with 17 bases left in between. Germline CDR1 is MDHEN and CDR2 is SYDVKM. CDR3 residues: CASGGGARGYGYTF. The DNA of the CDR3 is TGTGCCAGCGGGGGAGGGGCAAGAGGCTATGGCTACACCTTC.

This sequence joins TRBV6-5 and TRBJ1-1, with D unresolved. Per germline, CDR1 MNHEY and CDR2 SVGAGI. This CDR3 is 13 amino acids long. V was clipped by 1 base and J by 11 bases, with 14 bases between them. The CDR3 DNA sequence: TGTGCCAGCAGTTACTTCGGGGAAGGTTCGGCTTTCTTT. Its protein product is CASSYFGEGSAFF.

This chain connects TRBV7-9 to TRBJ2-7; 11 bases are shared with TRBD1. Germline V lookup: CDR1 SEHNR, CDR2 FQNEAQ (reference sequence). This CDR3 spans 17 amino acids. V trimming: 1 base; J trimming: 3 bases; junction bases outside the gene matches: 8. The CDR3 reads CASSLDRPGQGVYEQYF. The CDR3, as DNA: TGTGCCAGCAGCTTAGACAGACCGGGACAGGGGGTCTACGAGCAGTACTTC.

The table lists this clone with a few counts. Other DNA sequences of this sample code for an identical CDR3. The chain links TRBV9 to TRBJ2-1, with a tentative D call TRBD2 (6 bases). The CDR3 sequence is 15 residues long. Germline assignment: CDR1 SGDLS and CDR2 YYNGEE. V was trimmed by 0 bases and J by 2 bases, leaving 9 bases between them. This CDR3 reads CASSVGTGAYNEQFF. In nucleotides, the CDR3 is TGTGCCAGCAGCGTAGGTACGGGGGCCTACAATGAGCAGTTCTTC.

The chain joins TRBV28 to TRBJ1-6; D is perhaps TRBD1 (5 bases). Per the germline V gene, CDR1 is MDHEN and CDR2 is SYDVKM. The CDR3 spans 16 residues. V was pared by 5 bases and J by 1 base, with 12 bases between. CDR3 amino acids: CASSPPQESYNSPLHF. CDR3 coding DNA: TGTGCCAGCAGTCCACCACAGGAGTCCTATAATTCACCCCTCCACTTT. The whole variable domain, remainder taken from reference TRBV28 and TRBJ1-6, is DVKVTQSSRYLVKRTGEKVFLECVQDMDHENMFWYRQDPGLGLRLIYFSYDVKMKEKGDIPEGYSVSREKKERFSLILESASTNQTSMYLCASSPPQESYNSPLHFGNGTRLTVT.

The CDR3 here is CASSLRRDGELFF. The CDR3 bases are TGTGCCAGCAGCTTACGTCGGGACGGGGAGCTGTTTTTT. The chain combines TRBV7-3 with TRBJ2-2, with D possibly TRBD2 on 5 matching bases. This CDR3 comprises 13 residues. The V gene's germline CDR1 is SGHTA and CDR2 FQGTGA. The V gene lost 2 bases and the J gene lost 7 bases, with 8 bases spanning the gap.

This clone was observed a handful of times. The chain employs TRBV6-6 and TRBJ2-7; perhaps TRBD2 as D (6 bases). The CDR3 totals 13 residues. CDR1 MNHNY and CDR2 SVGAGI come from the germline V gene (reference sequence). Deletions cut 5 bases from V and 5 bases from J, with 13 bases between. Written as DNA, the CDR3 is TGTGCCAGCAGTCGGGGTTGGGGGGACGAGCAGTACTTC. It yields the protein CASSRGWGDEQYF.

This clone has just a few counts. This is likely a read error, given that the CDR3 carries no conserved phenylalanine or tryptophan at its end. This chain links TRBV30 with TRBJ2-3; possible D gene TRBD2, 5 bases. Germline lookup yields CDR1 GTSNPN and CDR2 SVGIG (reference sequence). This CDR3 is built from 14 residues. The germline V and J ends were trimmed by 4 bases and 2 bases, with 13 bases remaining between them. The CDR3 DNA reads as TGTGCCTGGAATGGCAGACTATCCACAGATACGCAGTATGTT. Amino acids: CAWNGRLSTDTQYV.

The chain uses TRBV6-5 and TRBJ1-3; possible D gene TRBD1, 6 bases. Trimming removed 5 bases at V and 4 bases at J, with 9 bases between. CDR1 and CDR2 from the germline V gene are MNHEY and SVGAGI. This CDR3 has 13 residues. CDR3 sequence: CASSRDNGNTIYF. DNA of the CDR3: TGTGCCAGCAGTAGGGACAACGGAAACACCATATATTTT.

The chain links TRBV7-9 to TRBJ2-2; D is undetermined. V shed 2 bases and J shed 1 base, with 8 bases lying between them. This CDR3 region has 15 residues. Germline V lookup: CDR1 SEHNR, CDR2 FQNEAQ (reference sequence). The CDR3 region is CASSLPGENTGELFF. In nucleotides, the CDR3 is TGTGCCAGCAGCTTACCCGGAGAGAACACCGGGGAGCTGTTTTTT.

J is TRBJ2-1 and V is TRBV4-1; a possible D gene is TRBD1 (6 bases). The V end lost 4 bases, the J end lost 10 bases, and 17 bases lay between the germline ends. Germline V CDR1 and CDR2: MGHRA, YSYEKL. The CDR3 is 14 amino acids. CDR3 in DNA: TGCGCCAGCAGCCGCCCAACAGGGTCGGGAGAGCAGTTCTTC. It encodes CASSRPTGSGEQFF.

This clone showed up just a few times. The chain links TRBV6-4 to TRBJ2-3; 11 bases align to TRBD1. In germline, CDR1 is MRHNA, CDR2 SNTAGT. This CDR3 is built from 15 residues. V dropped 6 bases and J dropped 4; count of bases not matched to a gene: 6. In DNA form, the CDR3 reads TGTGCCAGCAGCGAGGGACAGGGGGATTCAGATACGCAGTATTTT. Protein product: CASSEGQGDSDTQYF.

This clone was picked up a small number of times. The genes are TRBV9 and TRBJ2-6; D is unresolved. From germline, CDR1 is SGDLS and CDR2 YYNGEE. V was pared by 0 bases and J by 6 bases, with 13 bases between. This CDR3 comprises 16 residues. The CDR3 nucleotides read TGTGCCAGCAGCGTAGCTAGGCGCTCCGAGGCCAACGTCCTGACTTTC. Its translation: CASSVARRSEANVLTF.

The V call is TRBV6-5, the J call TRBJ1-5, with D hard to call. The CDR3 sequence is 14 residues long. CDR1 MNHEY and CDR2 SVGAGI come from the germline V gene. Trimming removed 6 bases at V and 0 bases at J, with 9 bases between. The CDR3 DNA is TGTGCCAGCAGATTAGACAATAGCAATCAGCCCCAGCATTTT. Its protein is CASRLDNSNQPQHF.

The chain is built from TRBV19 and TRBJ2-7, with D possibly TRBD1 on 6 matching bases. The germline V gene encodes CDR1 LNHDA and CDR2 SQIVND (reference sequence). The CDR3 totals 15 residues. V was trimmed by 7 bases and J by 0 bases, leaving 16 bases between them. For the CDR3, the DNA is TGTGCCAGTATGGAAACCGGGACATACTCCTACGAGCAGTACTTC. As protein: CASMETGTYSYEQYF.

This chain joins TRBV30 and TRBJ1-3; D is ambiguous. Trimming removed 0 bases at V and 4 bases at J, with 13 bases between. CDR1 is GTSNPN and CDR2 is SVGIG in the germline V gene (reference sequence). The CDR3 spans 15 residues. The CDR3: CAWSVQSTSGNTIYF. The CDR3 DNA reads as TGTGCCTGGAGTGTACAGAGCACGTCCGGAAACACCATATATTTT.

The chain carries TRBV27 and TRBJ1-2; D perhaps matches TRBD1 (5 bases). Germline V gives CDR1 MNHEY, CDR2 SMNVEV (reference sequence). The CDR3 consists of 16 residues. Trimming pared 7 bases from V and 5 bases from J, leaving 23 bases between. CDR3 protein: CASTRRRDSPGYGYTF. DNA for the CDR3: TGTGCCAGCACTAGGCGTCGGGACTCTCCAGGGTATGGCTACACCTTC.

The rearrangement uses TRBV19 and TRBJ1-5; the D gene is possibly TRBD1 (6 bases). This CDR3 is built from 15 residues. The germline V gene has CDR1 LNHDA and CDR2 SQIVND (reference sequence). The V end was cut by 7 bases, the J end by 3 bases, with 16 bases between. CDR3 sequence reads: CASTPTGPFNQPQHF. DNA of the CDR3: TGTGCCAGTACCCCAACAGGGCCTTTCAATCAGCCCCAGCATTTT.

The rearrangement uses TRBV13 and TRBJ1-2; D is unresolved. This CDR3 is built from 15 residues. V lost 0 bases, J lost 4 bases, and 12 bases lay in between. CDR1 PRHDT and CDR2 FYEKMQ come from the germline V gene (reference sequence). The DNA for the CDR3 is TGTGCCAGCAGCTTAGGCCTTAACTCCCTCTATGGCTACACCTTC. Amino acids: CASSLGLNSLYGYTF.

Notes on this clone: The junction departs from the called germline gene at one end, perhaps through a read error. This chain links TRBV30 with TRBJ1-1; TRBD1 matches at 7 bases. The CDR3 has 15 residues. Germline CDR1 reads GTSNPN; CDR2 reads SVGIG (reference sequence). The CDR3 DNA follows: TGTGCCTGGAACAGGGGTGTGGGGAAGAACAATGAAGCTTTCTTT. Amino acids: CAWNRGVGKNNEAFF.

V usage is TRBV27 and J usage is TRBJ2-7; 8 nucleotides align to TRBD1. Per the germline V gene, CDR1 is MNHEY and CDR2 is SMNVEV (reference sequence). V shed 7 bases and J 2 bases; nucleotides not matched to a gene: 13. The length of the CDR3 is 16 residues. The CDR3 DNA is TGTGCCAGCAACCCCGGCCCTTCACAGGGGGCCTACGAGCAGTACTTC. Its translation: CASNPGPSQGAYEQYF.

The rearrangement uses TRBV6-5 and TRBJ1-4; tentative D call: TRBD1 (5 bases). This CDR3 contains 14 residues. Germline V gene data show CDR1 as MNHEY and CDR2 as SVGAGI. Trimming pared 11 bases from V and 7 bases from J, leaving 20 bases between. The CDR3 nucleotides read TGTGCCTCTCGAAGGGGTAGAGGAACTGAAAAACTGTTTTTT. Amino acid sequence: CASRRGRGTEKLFF.

The chain joins TRBV2 to TRBJ1-6; no definite D call. From germline, CDR1 is SNHLY and CDR2 FYNNEI. V lost 8 bases and J lost 7, with 9 bases in between. CDR3 length: 12 amino acids. As DNA, the CDR3 is TGTGCCAGCCCCCGACTGAATTCACCCCTCCACTTT. Amino acids: CASPRLNSPLHF.